These 17 T cell receptor beta chains came from one sample sequenced in a study. TCRdb reprocessed the 5' RACE reads via MiXCR and lists one record per CDR3 protein. The table shows roughly 69,000 distinct CDR3 sequences, with around a fifth occurring only once. The sequenced sample consisted of memory CD4+ T cells sorted from a lymph node. The subset denotes: memory CD4+ T cells, CD4+CD45RO+CD25-. The source of these receptors is a female donor with breast cancer.

The genes are TRBV7-2 and TRBJ2-3; TRBD2 agrees at 8 bases. The CDR3 has 15 amino acids. Germline values: CDR1 SGHTA, CDR2 FQGNSA. J was trimmed by 6 bases and V by 5 bases; bases with no gene match: 10. CDR3 amino acids: CASSRLGRASDTQYF. The CDR3 nucleotides are TGTGCCAGCAGCCGCCTCGGGAGGGCCTCGGATACGCAGTATTTT.

With respect to this clonotype: Mismatch with germline at one junction end may stem from a read error. The chain is built from TRBV4-2 and TRBJ2-6; TRBD1 or TRBD2 may be the D gene (5 bases each). The germline gives CDR1 LGHNA, CDR2 YNFKEQ. The CDR3 totals 17 residues. DNA for the CDR3: TGTGCCAGCAGCCAATCCGGGGCCCCCTCTGGGGCCGACGTCCTGACTTTC. This encodes CASSQSGAPSGADVLTF.

The rearrangement uses TRBV24-1 and TRBJ2-1, with 9 bases lining up with TRBD2. CDR1 KGHDR and CDR2 SFDVKD come from the germline V gene. The CDR3 sequence is 16 residues long. The ends lost 4 bases at V and 3 bases at J; junction bases unmatched: 6. CDR3 bases: TGTGCCACCAGTGACGTAGCGGGAGACGGCTACAATGAGCAGTTCTTC. This gives the protein CATSDVAGDGYNEQFF.

This clonotype was picked up a small number of times. J is TRBJ1-5 and V is TRBV3-1; TRBD1 matches at 8 bases. V gave up 6 bases and J gave up 5 bases; unmatched junction bases: 6. Germline values: CDR1 LGHDT, CDR2 YNNKEL (reference sequence). This CDR3 is built from 14 residues. The CDR3 loop reads CASSSGQVHQPQHF. The CDR3 nucleotides are TGTGCCAGCAGTTCGGGACAGGTTCATCAGCCCCAGCATTTT.

This clonotype appeared a few times. This CDR3 fails to terminate in the conserved phenylalanine or tryptophan, so it likely reflects a read error. The chain carries TRBV19 and TRBJ1-5; 9 bases align to TRBD1. V lost 2 bases, J lost 1 base, and 0 bases stayed unmatched. The CDR3 runs 15 residues. Germline values: CDR1 LNHDA, CDR2 SQIVND (reference sequence). This chain's CDR3 is CASSITGGSNQPQHV. CDR3 sequence (DNA): TGTGCCAGTAGTATAACAGGGGGCAGCAATCAGCCCCAGCATGTT.

This clonotype is a singleton in its sample. One end of the junction fails to match germline, which may point to a read error. The V call is TRBV5-1, the J call TRBJ2-2, with 7 bases aligning to TRBD1. This CDR3 has 16 amino acids. The germline V gene encodes CDR1 SGHRS and CDR2 YFSETQ. This CDR3 reads CASSFSPGQPTGELSF. DNA of the CDR3: TGCGCCAGCAGCTTCTCCCCGGGACAGCCCACCGGGGAGCTGTCTTTT.

The rearrangement links TRBV27 to TRBJ2-3; D unclear. The length of the CDR3 is 11 residues. Trimming cost V 5 bases and J 4 bases, with 4 bases left between them. CDR1 is MNHEY and CDR2 is SMNVEV in the germline V gene (reference sequence). CDR3 in amino acids: CASSVADTQYF. The CDR3 nucleotides read TGTGCCAGCAGTGTTGCAGATACGCAGTATTTT.

This clonotype has just a few counts. The CDR3, as DNA: TGTGCCAGCAGCCGCACGTGGGAGGGTGATACGCAGTATTTT. This gives the protein CASSRTWEGDTQYF. This rearrangement joins TRBV7-9 to TRBJ2-3; 7 nucleotides align to TRBD2. With 5 bases clipped from V and 6 bases from J, the junction kept 8 bases outside the gene matches. CDR1 and CDR2 (germline): SEHNR, FQNEAQ (reference sequence). This CDR3 contains 14 residues.

The chain carries TRBV7-9 and TRBJ2-3; 8 nucleotides align to TRBD2. This CDR3 is 22 amino acids long. The germline gives CDR1 SEHNR, CDR2 FQNEAQ (reference sequence). With V trimmed by 3 bases and J by 0 bases, 23 bases remained unmatched. The CDR3 loop is CASSFSPLSGATRYTSTDTQYF. In nucleotides, the CDR3 is TGTGCCAGCAGCTTTAGTCCCCTTAGCGGGGCAACCAGATACACTAGCACAGATACGCAGTATTTT.

This clonotype appeared a few times. This chain connects TRBV7-9 to TRBJ2-1, with D perhaps TRBD2 (5 bases). V was pared by 6 bases and J by 9 bases, with 12 bases between. The germline V gene has CDR1 SEHNR and CDR2 FQNEAQ (reference sequence). The CDR3 loop spans 12 amino acids. CDR3 residues: CASRVDEGEQFF. The DNA of the CDR3 is TGTGCCAGCAGGGTCGATGAGGGTGAGCAGTTCTTC.

This CDR3 reads CAWSVGGAANEQFF. The CDR3 nucleotides are TGTGCCTGGAGTGTGGGGGGGGCGGCCAATGAGCAGTTCTTC. The gene calls are TRBV30 and TRBJ2-1, with D tentatively TRBD2 (7 bases). The V end lost 0 bases, the J end lost 6 bases, and 12 bases lay between the germline ends. From germline, CDR1 is GTSNPN and CDR2 SVGIG (reference sequence). The length of the CDR3 is 14 residues.

The chain joins TRBV9 to TRBJ2-7, with 7 bases identical to TRBD1. The V segment lost 4 bases and the J segment 3 bases; nucleotides outside the gene matches: 4. The CDR3 is 13 amino acids. Germline V CDR1 and CDR2: SGDLS, YYNGEE. CDR3 nucleotides: TGTGCCAGCAGCACTCGGGACAGCTACGAGCAGTACTTC. Its translation is CASSTRDSYEQYF.

This clonotype was recorded many times. CDR3 sequence reads: CASSSGLSNQPQHF. CDR3 DNA: TGTGCCAGCAGCTCGGGACTCAGCAATCAGCCCCAGCATTTT. This rearrangement joins TRBV7-2 to TRBJ1-5; D might be TRBD1 (5 bases). This CDR3 has 14 amino acids. Germline V gene data show CDR1 as SGHTA and CDR2 as FQGNSA. V shed 4 bases and J shed 1 base, with 8 bases lying between them. The full variable domain, in which reference TRBV7-2 and TRBJ1-5 provide the parts outside the CDR3, is GAGVSQSPSNKVTEKGKDVELRCDPISGHTALYWYRQSLGQGLEFLIYFQGNSAPDKSGLPSDRFSAERTGGSVSTLTIQRTQQEDSAVYLCASSSGLSNQPQHFGDGTRLSIL.

The chain uses TRBV4-2 and TRBJ2-7; TRBD2 might be the D (5 bases). The ends were cut back, 4 bases at V and 3 bases at J, with 19 bases in the middle. Germline lookup yields CDR1 LGHNA and CDR2 YNFKEQ. The CDR3 loop spans 16 amino acids. The CDR3 bases are TGTGCCAGCAGCCCCCTCTCGGGGTTTGCGAACTACGAGCAGTACTTC. This encodes CASSPLSGFANYEQYF.

In this sample, this clonotype turned up a few times. This chain joins TRBV7-3 and TRBJ2-3, with 10 nucleotides matching TRBD1. Unmatched junction bases numbered 3, after V lost 3 bases and J lost 3 bases. This CDR3 has 15 residues. Germline lookup yields CDR1 SGHTA and CDR2 FQGTGA. The CDR3 loop is CASSFPGQGTDTQYF. The CDR3 DNA is TGTGCCAGCAGCTTCCCGGGACAGGGGACAGATACGCAGTATTTT.

The chain recombines TRBV7-2 with TRBJ2-1; no clear D gene. Trimming removed 5 bases from V and 6 bases from J, with 8 bases in between. The CDR3 has 12 residues. Germline values: CDR1 SGHTA, CDR2 FQGNSA. The CDR3 protein is CASSPSRNEQFF. The CDR3 nucleotides are TGTGCCAGCAGCCCCTCGCGCAATGAGCAGTTCTTC.

V and J are TRBV5-1 and TRBJ1-2; TRBD1 might be the D (6 bases). Germline lookup yields CDR1 SGHRS and CDR2 YFSETQ. CDR3 length: 15 residues. V was trimmed by 0 bases and J by 8 bases, leaving 17 bases between them. The CDR3: CASSLDSGGTKGYTF. For the CDR3, the DNA is TGCGCCAGCAGCTTGGATTCGGGGGGCACTAAAGGCTACACCTTC.